This TCR beta chain was retrieved from a study of CD8 T cells in Susac syndrome. With random hexamers, reverse transcription was performed on about 0.45 to 1 ug of RNA. TCRdb reprocessed the immunoSEQ multiplex PCR reads via MiXCR and lists one record per CDR3 protein. Of under 90,000 distinct CDR3 sequences in the sample, 85% to 95% were seen once. V was cut by 6 bases and J by 0 bases, with 12 bases left in between. Germline CDR1 is SNHLY and CDR2 is FYNNEI. The CDR3 loop spans 15 amino acids. TEMRA cells were FACS-enriched, and CD8+ and CD4+ T cells were isolated negatively. Sequencing was carried out using CD4+ T cells from PBMCs. V usage is TRBV2 and J usage is TRBJ2-1; D unclear. The sequence derives from a human donor with Susac syndrome. This CDR3 is CASSLTVSSYNEQFF. The CDR3 DNA sequence: TGTGCCAGCAGCCTGACGGTTAGCTCCTACAATGAGCAGTTCTTC.